This T cell receptor (beta chain) was sequenced in a study of blood T cell repertoires in COVID-19. Clones were read by immunoSEQ multiplex PCR, and TCRdb kept only the in-frame ones, dropping some. This table holds about 210,000 clones, over 75% found once. In assigning cohorts, the study relied on participant-reported clinical history. Donors in Cohort 3 who had recovered were those with two negative PCRs, healthcare professional clearance, or resolution of their symptoms. This clone was counted between two and nine times. The CDR3 is 13 residues long. The sequencing sample was made of PBMCs or T cells enriched from blood (not recorded which). This receptor was taken from a middle-aged man who had recovered from COVID-19. The V gene is TRBV21-1, the J gene TRBJ1-2; the table names TRBD1, a call not compared with the DNA. TRBV21-1 is listed as a pseudogene. CDR3 bases: TGTGCCAGCAGCCAACAGGGGAAGGGAGTCTACACCTTC. This translates into CASSQQGKGVYTF.